These 18 T cell receptor beta chains were sequenced from one sample in a study of tumor-infiltrating lymphocytes in primary liver carcinoma. Germline DNA was also extracted, and blood RNA derived from unsorted whole blood. Starting from roughly 0.5 ug of total RNA, TCR beta cDNA was produced with a primer in the constant region. Sequencing libraries for TCR beta derived from three nested multiplex PCR rounds that used slightly modified ARM-PCR. The first two PCR rounds used TRBV1-TRBV30 primers with a Cbeta primer, roughly 10 cycles each. TCRdb re-called the multiplex PCR reads through MiXCR, storing one row per CDR3 protein. This sample has just over 300,000 distinct CDR3 sequences, with around 50% found just once. The specimen sequenced was peripheral blood. Receptors originate from a woman between 25 and 40 years old with primary liver carcinoma and hepatitis B virus infection.

CDR3: CGTRPGLNTGELFF. The CDR3, as DNA: TGTGGCACCCGGCCGGGTCTGAACACCGGGGAGCTGTTTTTT. The chain joins TRBV19 to TRBJ2-2; D is unresolved. Germline assignment: CDR1 LNHDA and CDR2 SQIVND (reference sequence). The CDR3 contains 14 residues.

Comments on this clonotype: Possible read error: a much larger clone is one base away. The chain uses TRBV10-2 and TRBJ2-1, with D possibly called TRBD1 or TRBD2 (5 bases each). V was trimmed by 7 bases and J by 6 bases, leaving 19 bases between them. The CDR3 is made up of 15 amino acids. CDR1 is WSHSY, CDR2 SAAADI, per germline. Written as DNA, the CDR3 is TGCGCCAGCAACCGAGGGGTTATACTACTCAATGAGCAGTTCTTC. Translating it yields CASNRGVILLNEQFF.

Comments on this clonotype: Given a much more abundant clone one base away, this may be a read error. The chain recombines TRBV11-2 with TRBJ2-1, with D perhaps TRBD2 (6 bases). Deletions cut 5 bases from V and 4 bases from J, with 15 bases between. There are 15 residues in the CDR3. Germline CDR1 SGHAT, CDR2 FQNNGV. The CDR3 spells CASSRLVGGYNEQFF. The CDR3, as DNA: TGTGCCAGCAGCCGCCTAGTGGGAGGATACAATGAGCAGTTCTTC. Looking up the rest from reference TRBV11-2 and TRBJ2-1 gives the full variable domain: EAGVAQSPRYKIIEKRQSVAFWCNPISGHATLYWYQQILGQGPKLLIQFQNNGVVDDSQLPKDRFSAERLKGVDSTLKIQPAKLEDSAVYLCASSRLVGGYNEQFFGPGTRLTVL.

The J gene is TRBJ1-5, the V gene TRBV5-1, with TRBD1 matching over 8 bases. V lost 1 base and J lost 6; bases outside the gene matches: 3. The CDR3 spans 14 residues. CDR1 and CDR2 (germline): SGHRS, YFSETQ. The CDR3 region is CASSLSTGGQPQHF. CDR3 DNA sequence: TGCGCCAGCAGCTTGAGTACAGGGGGTCAGCCCCAGCATTTT.

In its sample, this clonotype was seen a few times. The rearrangement links TRBV12-3 or TRBV12-4 to TRBJ2-7; tentatively, D is TRBD2 (5 bases). Trimming pared 4 bases from V and 9 bases from J, leaving 16 bases between. CDR3 length equals 13 residues. The CDR3 sequence: CASSSPGLEGQYF. The CDR3 DNA follows: TGTGCCAGCAGTTCCCCGGGGTTGGAAGGGCAGTACTTC.

This clonotype has a handful of counts. The chain employs TRBV5-8 and TRBJ1-1; D is uncertain. CDR3 size: 14 residues. The V gene lost 4 bases and the J gene lost 11 bases, with 21 bases spanning the gap. CDR1 and CDR2 (germline): SGHTS, YDEGEE. This chain's CDR3 is CASSPFPFPPGAFF. The CDR3 nucleotides read TGTGCCAGCAGCCCGTTTCCCTTCCCGCCCGGGGCTTTCTTT.

V gene TRBV30 combines with J gene TRBJ1-6; no firm D call. This CDR3 is built from 13 residues. From germline, CDR1 is GTSNPN and CDR2 SVGIG (reference sequence). Trimming took 3 bases from V and 6 from J, leaving 9 bases between them. CDR3 protein: CAWSTALNSPLHF. CDR3 bases: TGTGCCTGGAGCACCGCTCTTAATTCACCCCTCCACTTT.

This clonotype was counted between two and nine times. This rearrangement joins TRBV4-1 to TRBJ1-1; possible D gene TRBD1, 5 bases. CDR1 and CDR2 (germline): MGHRA, YSYEKL. V was shortened by 9 bases and J by 1 base, with 15 bases between the two germline ends. The CDR3 loop spans 14 amino acids. Here the CDR3 DNA reads TGCGCCAGTGGCCTTTACAGGCCGAACACTGAAGCTTTCTTT. Translation gives CASGLYRPNTEAFF.

This chain joins TRBV12-3 or TRBV12-4 and TRBJ1-2; D remains ambiguous. Trimming removed 8 bases from V and 5 bases from J, with 21 bases in between. The CDR3 consists of 15 residues. In DNA form, the CDR3 reads TGTGCCAGCTCCCGTGGTGTCCTCGCCGGTTATGGCTACACCTTC. Translated, it gives CASSRGVLAGYGYTF.

A remark on this clonotype: Its ends do not fully match the called genes, so a read error is possible. The chain joins TRBV5-6 to TRBJ2-5, with 10 bases matching TRBD2. This CDR3 is 15 amino acids long. The germline V gene encodes CDR1 SGHDT and CDR2 YYEEEE. CDR3 bases: TGTGCCAGCAGCTTGAAAGCGGGAGGGCCTCAGACCCAGTGCTTC. Its translation: CASSLKAGGPQTQCF.

The chain recombines TRBV5-1 with TRBJ2-7; TRBD1 is a possible D gene (6 bases). This CDR3 is built from 14 residues. V lost 0 bases to trimming and J lost 3 bases, with 10 bases between them. The germline CDR1 and CDR2 sequences are SGHRS and YFSETQ. CDR3 sequence reads: CASSLVQGGYEQYF. DNA for the CDR3: TGCGCCAGCAGCTTGGTACAGGGTGGCTACGAGCAGTACTTC.

The V gene is TRBV11-1, the J gene TRBJ2-1, with a tentative D call TRBD2 (6 bases). This CDR3 has 13 residues. CDR1 SGHAT and CDR2 FQDESV come from the germline V gene (reference sequence). V was clipped by 5 bases and J by 5 bases, with 10 bases between them. Written as DNA, the CDR3 is TGTGCCAGCAGCCAAGCTAGCGACAATGAGCAGTTCTTC. Encoded protein: CASSQASDNEQFF.

Regarding this clonotype: This may arise from a read error, as a much more abundant clone is one base away. CDR3 bases: TGTGCCAGCAGCGAACTAGCGGGAGTCGGGGAGCTGTTTTTT. Encoded protein: CASSELAGVGELFF. The chain has TRBV5-4 and TRBJ2-2, with 11 bases aligning to TRBD2. This CDR3 region has 14 residues. From germline, CDR1 is SGHNT and CDR2 YYREEE (reference sequence). The junction had 3 bases not matched to a gene; V was cut back by 4 bases and J by 7 bases.

Worth noting for this clonotype: A much larger clone is a single base away; this may be a read error. This chain's CDR3 is CASSQAQRARANVLTF. The DNA of the CDR3 is TGCGCCAGCAGCCAAGCTCAGAGGGCTAGGGCCAACGTCCTGACTTTC. The chain recombines TRBV4-1 with TRBJ2-6; D might be TRBD2 (5 bases). CDR3 length equals 16 residues. Trimming cost V 1 base and J 5 bases, with 12 bases left between them. Looked up from germline, CDR1 is MGHRA and CDR2 is YSYEKL.

As concerns this clonotype: One junction end does not reproduce the germline sequence, and a read error may be involved. The rearrangement joins TRBV6-6 to TRBJ2-1; 7 bases match TRBD2. The CDR3 is 19 amino acids. The germline V gene encodes CDR1 MNHNY and CDR2 SVGAGI (reference sequence). The DNA of the CDR3 is TGTGCCAGCAGTGAAGCCCCCTTTCGTGGCGGGAGCTCCCACAATGAGCAGTTCTTC. Its protein product is CASSEAPFRGGSSHNEQFF.

The chain is built from TRBV28 and TRBJ1-5; D remains ambiguous. Germline loops: CDR1 MDHEN, CDR2 SYDVKM. The V end lost 6 bases, the J end lost 3 bases, and 9 bases lay between the germline ends. There are 13 residues in the CDR3. CDR3 bases: TGTGCCAGCAGAACCGGGAACAATCAGCCCCAGCATTTT. Amino acid sequence: CASRTGNNQPQHF. The complete variable domain, with remaining parts taken from reference TRBV28 and TRBJ1-5, reads DVKVTQSSRYLVKRTGEKVFLECVQDMDHENMFWYRQDPGLGLRLIYFSYDVKMKEKGDIPEGYSVSREKKERFSLILESASTNQTSMYLCASRTGNNQPQHFGDGTRLSIL.

Details on this clonotype: One end of the junction fails to match germline, which may point to a read error. This chain joins TRBV7-8 and TRBJ1-4; no definite D call. The CDR3 extends over 14 amino acids. Germline V gene data show CDR1 as SGHVS and CDR2 as FQNEAQ. CDR3 amino acids: CVSSPRTTNEKLFF. CDR3 DNA: TGTGTCAGCAGCCCCAGGACGACTAATGAAAAACTGTTTTTT.

This clonotype was found many times. The V gene is TRBV6-2 or TRBV6-3, the J gene TRBJ1-2, with TRBD1 as a possible D gene (6 bases). Germline assignment: CDR1 MNHEY and CDR2 SVGEGT. V was shortened by 8 bases and J by 7 bases, with 17 bases between the two germline ends. The CDR3 runs 13 residues. The CDR3 loop is CASRPHGGLGYTF. DNA for the CDR3: TGTGCCAGCCGTCCCCATGGGGGCCTTGGCTACACCTTC.